These T cell receptor beta chains were read from a single sample in a study of neoadjuvant anti-PD-1 for oral cavity cancer. Assay used: immunoSEQ multiplex PCR; TCRdb lists only in-frame clones, some missing. The sample lists around 81,000 clones, under 85% occurring once. The starting material was PBMCs, obtained before nivolumab (anti-PD-1) treatment. These receptors were collected from a person between 40 and 85 years old with oral cavity squamous cell carcinoma. Each CDR3 is given with its conserved first and last residue. The D gene is left open where the match is weak. Clone size is stated in some rows and not others, as once, few, many or a class when expanded.

D: TRBD2
size: -
V: TRBV19
J: TRBJ2-1
CDR3: CASSKREGGFNEQFF
DNA: TGTGCCAGTAGTAAGCGGGAGGGGGGGTTCAATGAGCAGTTCTTC

D: -
size: -
V: TRBV7-2
J: TRBJ1-5
CDR3: CASSPSNVQGYSNQPQHF
DNA: TGTGCCAGCAGCCCGTCCAACGTCCAGGGGTATAGCAATCAGCCCCAGCATTTT

D: TRBD1
size: -
V: TRBV5-1
J: TRBJ1-1
CDR3: CASSPGGVEGTEAFF
DNA: TGCGCCAGCAGCCCAGGGGGCGTAGAGGGAACTGAAGCTTTCTTT

D: TRBD2
size: -
V: TRBV2
J: TRBJ2-3
CDR3: CASSSSGRIQDTQYF
DNA: TGTGCCAGCAGTTCTAGCGGGAGAATCCAGGATACGCAGTATTTT

D: -
size: -
V: TRBV7-3
J: TRBJ2-3
CDR3: CASSRGNEADTQYF
DNA: TGTGCCAGCAGCCGTGGGAATGAGGCGGATACGCAGTATTTT

D: -
size: -
V: TRBV14
J: TRBJ2-2
CDR3: CASSHRREDGPNIGELFF
DNA: TGTGCCAGCAGCCATCGAAGGGAGGACGGCCCGAACATCGGGGAGCTGTTTTTT

D: -
size: -
V: TRBV6-1
J: TRBJ1-4
CDR3: CASGRGGDEKLFF
DNA: TGTGCCAGCGGTAGGGGGGGCGATGAAAAACTGTTTTTT

D: -
size: -
V: TRBV14
J: TRBJ2-7
CDR3: CASSQVGKNYEQYF
DNA: TGTGCCAGCAGCCAAGTCGGTAAAAACTACGAGCAGTACTTC

D: TRBD2
size: -
V: TRBV9
J: TRBJ2-2
CDR3: CASSPRDSGFHANTGELFF
DNA: TGTGCCAGCAGCCCCCGGGATAGCGGGTTCCACGCGAACACCGGGGAGCTGTTTTTT

D: TRBD2
size: few
V: TRBV7-9
J: TRBJ2-7
CDR3: CASSSIAGGHGRQYF
DNA: TGTGCCAGCAGCAGTATAGCGGGAGGGCATGGTCGACAGTACTTC

D: -
size: -
V: TRBV6-1
J: TRBJ2-7
CDR3: CASSEPPGTRSYEQYF
DNA: TGTGCCAGCAGTGAACCCCCAGGGACCCGATCCTACGAGCAGTACTTC

D: -
size: once
V: TRBV25-1
J: TRBJ2-5
CDR3: CASSDRGGETQYF
DNA: TGTGCCAGCAGTGACAGGGGAGGAGAGACCCAGTACTTC

D: TRBD1
size: -
V: TRBV9
J: TRBJ1-1
CDR3: CASSEPQGASAGNTEAFF
DNA: TGTGCCAGCAGCGAGCCACAGGGGGCGTCCGCCGGGAACACTGAAGCTTTCTTT

D: -
size: -
V: TRBV11-2
J: TRBJ2-7
CDR3: CASSLAQSSYEQYF
DNA: TGTGCCAGCAGTCTAGCTCAGAGCTCCTACGAGCAGTACTTC

D: -
size: -
V: TRBV7-2
J: TRBJ2-3
CDR3: CASSLGIRADTQYF
DNA: TGTGCCAGCAGCTTAGGGATACGGGCAGATACGCAGTATTTT

D: TRBD2
size: -
V: TRBV10-2
J: TRBJ2-3
CDR3: CASAGADTQYF
DNA: TGCGCCAGCGCGGGAGCAGATACGCAGTATTTT

D: TRBD1
size: -
V: TRBV5-8
J: TRBJ2-1
CDR3: CASARGRTGGHNEQFF
DNA: TGTGCCAGCGCCCGCGGCAGGACAGGGGGTCACAATGAGCAGTTCTTC

D: -
size: -
V: TRBV6-5
J: TRBJ1-2
CDR3: CASSRAGGYTF
DNA: TGTGCCAGCAGTAGGGCAGGGGGCTACACCTTC

D: TRBD1
size: -
V: TRBV5-5
J: TRBJ2-7
CDR3: CASSLGQGEQYEQYF
DNA: TGTGCCAGCAGCCTGGGACAGGGGGAACAATACGAGCAGTACTTC

D: TRBD1
size: -
V: TRBV11-2
J: TRBJ2-7
CDR3: CASSFAGQGIYF
DNA: TGTGCCAGCAGCTTTGCGGGACAGGGTATCTACTTC

D: -
size: -
V: TRBV6-4
J: TRBJ2-2
CDR3: CASSTEVDTGELFF
DNA: TGTGCCAGCAGCACCGAGGTCGACACCGGGGAGCTGTTTTTT

D: -
size: once
V: TRBV25-1
J: TRBJ2-7
CDR3: CASSDQQGAYEQYF
DNA: TGTGCCAGCAGTGACCAGCAAGGGGCCTACGAGCAGTACTTC

D: TRBD1
size: -
V: TRBV7-3
J: TRBJ2-5
CDR3: CASSLQRGLAETQYF
DNA: TGTGCCAGCAGCCTTCAAAGGGGGCTTGCAGAGACCCAGTACTTC

D: -
size: -
V: TRBV19
J: TRBJ1-5
CDR3: CASSDSDGRNQPQHF
DNA: TGTGCCAGTAGTGATAGCGATGGACGCAATCAGCCCCAGCATTTT

D: TRBD2
size: -
V: TRBV29-1
J: TRBJ2-3
CDR3: CSVLAGGGTDTQYF
DNA: TGCAGCGTTCTAGCGGGAGGAGGGACAGATACGCAGTATTTT

D: -
size: -
V: TRBV5-1
J: TRBJ2-3
CDR3: CASASGTSTDTQYF
DNA: TGCGCCAGCGCGTCGGGCACCTCCACAGATACGCAGTATTTT

D: TRBD1
size: -
V: TRBV19
J: TRBJ1-1
CDR3: CASSSQGAGTEAFF
DNA: TGTGCCAGTAGTTCCCAGGGGGCGGGCACTGAAGCTTTCTTT

D: -
size: -
V: TRBV30
J: TRBJ1-2
CDR3: CAAPGPQNYGYTF
DNA: TGTGCCGCTCCGGGACCGCAGAACTATGGCTACACCTTC

D: -
size: -
V: TRBV29-1
J: TRBJ2-3
CDR3: CSSRGIATQYF
DNA: TGCAGCTCTCGTGGCATTGCCACGCAGTATTTT

D: -
size: -
V: TRBV10-3
J: TRBJ2-3
CDR3: CAISEVTRFDTQYF
DNA: TGTGCCATCAGTGAGGTGACTAGATTTGATACGCAGTATTTT

D: -
size: -
V: TRBV6-5
J: TRBJ2-5
CDR3: CASGTKETQYF
DNA: TGTGCCAGCGGAACTAAAGAGACCCAGTACTTC

D: -
size: -
V: TRBV21-1
J: TRBJ2-7
CDR3: CASSPDADEQYF
DNA: TGTGCCAGCAGCCCGGACGCCGACGAGCAGTACTTC

D: -
size: once
V: TRBV10-3
J: TRBJ2-5
CDR3: CAISDLAAEETQYF
DNA: TGTGCCATCAGTGACCTCGCGGCGGAAGAGACCCAGTACTTC

D: -
size: -
V: TRBV5-4
J: TRBJ1-1
CDR3: CASSLGAGIATEAFF
DNA: TGTGCCAGCAGCTTGGGGGCAGGGATCGCCACTGAAGCTTTCTTT

D: -
size: -
V: TRBV25-1
J: TRBJ2-3
CDR3: CASSLAGRASTDTQYF
DNA: TGTGCCAGCAGTTTGGCGGGCCGGGCCAGCACAGATACGCAGTATTTT

D: -
size: -
V: TRBV14
J: TRBJ1-1
CDR3: CASSLDRNTEAFF
DNA: TGTGCCAGCAGCCTCGACAGAAACACTGAAGCTTTCTTT

D: TRBD1
size: -
V: TRBV6-1
J: TRBJ2-5
CDR3: CASSDRGTQETQYF
DNA: TGTGCCAGCAGTGACAGGGGGACACAAGAGACCCAGTACTTC

D: TRBD1
size: -
V: TRBV7-9
J: TRBJ2-7
CDR3: CASSATDRGSGSYEQYF
DNA: TGTGCCAGCAGCGCCACGGACAGGGGGTCGGGCTCCTACGAGCAGTACTTC

D: TRBD1
size: -
V: TRBV19
J: TRBJ1-1
CDR3: CASSIGDRVPEAFF
DNA: TGTGCCAGTAGTATTGGGGACAGGGTCCCTGAAGCTTTCTTT

D: -
size: -
V: TRBV30
J: TRBJ2-1
CDR3: CAWSPETPREQFF
DNA: TGTGCCTGGAGTCCTGAGACTCCCAGGGAGCAGTTCTTC

D: TRBD1
size: -
V: TRBV7-6
J: TRBJ1-1
CDR3: CASSVGTGSAFF
DNA: TGTGCCAGCAGCGTTGGGACAGGGTCGGCTTTCTTT

D: -
size: -
V: TRBV19
J: TRBJ2-1
CDR3: CASSILTPPINEQFF
DNA: TGTGCCAGTAGTATTCTTACCCCTCCCATCAATGAGCAGTTCTTC

D: TRBD2
size: -
V: TRBV5-1
J: TRBJ2-1
CDR3: CASSTGTSGYNEQFF
DNA: TGCGCCAGCTCAACCGGGACTAGCGGATACAATGAGCAGTTCTTC

D: TRBD1
size: -
V: TRBV10-3
J: TRBJ1-1
CDR3: CAISGGQGIAEAFF
DNA: TGTGCCATCAGTGGGGGACAGGGGATCGCTGAAGCTTTCTTT

D: TRBD2
size: -
V: TRBV25-1
J: TRBJ2-7
CDR3: CASSESLAGGMAEQYF
DNA: TGTGCCAGCAGTGAATCACTAGCGGGAGGGATGGCCGAGCAGTACTTC

D: -
size: -
V: TRBV28
J: TRBJ2-7
CDR3: CASRPTGSSYEQYF
DNA: TGTGCCAGCAGGCCAACAGGTTCCTCCTACGAGCAGTACTTC

D: -
size: once
V: TRBV6-4
J: TRBJ2-6
CDR3: CASSGTGANVLTF
DNA: TGTGCCAGCAGTGGGACTGGGGCCAACGTCCTGACTTTC

D: -
size: -
V: TRBV6-6
J: TRBJ1-1
CDR3: CASRIPGGTEAFF
DNA: TGTGCCAGCAGGATACCAGGAGGAACTGAAGCTTTCTTT

D: TRBD1
size: once
V: TRBV29-1
J: TRBJ2-5
CDR3: CSVPGQGWYQETQYF
DNA: TGCAGCGTCCCCGGACAGGGTTGGTACCAAGAGACCCAGTACTTC

D: TRBD1
size: -
V: TRBV19
J: TRBJ1-1
CDR3: CASSMAGGGTEAFF
DNA: TGTGCCAGTAGTATGGCAGGGGGAGGCACTGAAGCTTTCTTT

D: -
size: -
V: TRBV7-2
J: TRBJ2-3
CDR3: CASSWKDTQYF
DNA: TGTGCCAGCAGCTGGAAGGATACGCAGTATTTT

D: -
size: -
V: TRBV5-6
J: TRBJ1-3
CDR3: CASSPGGSSGNTIYF
DNA: TGTGCCAGCAGCCCGGGCGGTAGCTCTGGAAACACCATATATTTT

D: TRBD2
size: -
V: TRBV19
J: TRBJ2-1
CDR3: CASSIGVGGPGEQFF
DNA: TGTGCCAGTAGTATAGGTGTGGGAGGGCCGGGTGAGCAGTTCTTC

D: TRBD2
size: -
V: TRBV11-2
J: TRBJ2-7
CDR3: CASSLGAGGPYEQYF
DNA: TGTGCCAGCAGCTTAGGAGCGGGAGGACCCTACGAGCAGTACTTC

D: TRBD1
size: -
V: TRBV2
J: TRBJ1-2
CDR3: CASSAGTGNYGYTF
DNA: TGTGCCAGCAGCGCCGGGACAGGGAACTATGGCTACACCTTC

D: TRBD2
size: -
V: TRBV18
J: TRBJ2-3
CDR3: CASSPKLAGEGDTQYF
DNA: TGTGCCAGCTCACCGAAACTAGCGGGAGAAGGAGATACGCAGTATTTT

D: -
size: -
V: TRBV19
J: TRBJ1-5
CDR3: CASSIGQGGGQPQHF
DNA: TGTGCCAGTAGTATCGGTCAGGGAGGAGGCCAGCCCCAGCATTTT

D: -
size: -
V: TRBV6-6
J: TRBJ1-2
CDR3: CAGARGVDGYTF
DNA: TGTGCCGGTGCACGGGGTGTTGATGGCTACACCTTC

D: TRBD1
size: -
V: TRBV6-5
J: TRBJ1-4
CDR3: CASTPGDREGEKLFF
DNA: TGTGCCAGCACCCCGGGGGACAGGGAGGGTGAAAAACTGTTTTTT

D: -
size: -
V: TRBV2
J: TRBJ2-7
CDR3: CASKPENSYEQYF
DNA: TGTGCCAGCAAGCCTGAGAACTCCTACGAGCAGTACTTC